The 12 T cell receptor beta chains listed next were all sequenced from one sample in a study of control samples from healthy donors and cancer patients. Sequencing was performed with immunoSEQ multiplex PCR; in TCRdb, only in-frame clones are kept and a portion is missing. This table has some 140,000 clones, 80% to 95% appearing once. The sequencing input was blood. These receptors were taken from a man aged 30 to 45 in good health.

The V and J genes are TRBV28 and TRBJ1-2; the match to TRBD1 covers 8 bases. V trimming: 5 bases; J trimming: 1 base; junction bases outside the gene matches: 6. The CDR3 is 15 amino acids. Germline CDR1 is MDHEN and CDR2 is SYDVKM. CDR3 protein: CASSQPTGVNYGYTF. The CDR3 coding sequence is TGTGCCAGCAGTCAACCGACAGGGGTTAACTATGGCTACACCTTC.

The chain recombines TRBV27 with TRBJ2-1; TRBD1 might be the D (6 bases). The CDR3 extends over 15 amino acids. Germline V CDR1 and CDR2: MNHEY, SMNVEV (reference sequence). Trimming removed 3 bases from V and 1 base from J, with 10 bases in between. CDR3 coding DNA: TGTGCCAGCAGTTTTCGCAGGGGATCCTACAATGAGCAGTTCTTC. The encoded protein is CASSFRRGSYNEQFF.

V gene TRBV5-4 combines with J gene TRBJ1-2; D remains ambiguous. Germline-derived CDR1 and CDR2 are SGHNT and YYREEE (reference sequence). The CDR3 totals 14 residues. Trimming pared 0 bases from V and 2 bases from J, leaving 8 bases between. The DNA of the CDR3 is TGTGCCAGCAGCTTGGCCCTCGGAAACTATGGCTACACCTTC. Translated: CASSLALGNYGYTF.

V is TRBV18 and J is TRBJ2-1; 11 bases align to TRBD2. CDR3 size: 15 residues. V dropped 3 bases and J dropped 5; count of bases not matched to a gene: 3. Per the germline V gene, CDR1 is KGHSH and CDR2 is LQKENI. The DNA for the CDR3 is TGTGCCAGCTCACCGGGGACTAGCGGACACAATGAGCAGTTCTTC. Translation gives CASSPGTSGHNEQFF.

The sample holds one count of this clone. The chain joins TRBV7-9 to TRBJ2-3; 10 positions match TRBD2. Trimming cost V 1 base and J 4 bases; bases outside gene matches: 11. The CDR3 is 18 amino acids. The germline gives CDR1 SEHNR, CDR2 FQNEAQ (reference sequence). The CDR3 bases are TGTGCCAGCAGCTTAGTTATCGGGCTAGCGGGAGTATCAGATACGCAGTATTTT. As protein: CASSLVIGLAGVSDTQYF. The variable domain in full, with the rest retrieved from reference TRBV7-9 and TRBJ2-3, is DTGVSQNPRHKITKRGQNVTFRCDPISEHNRLYWYRQTLGQGPEFLTYFQNEAQLEKSRLLSDRFSAERPKGSFSTLEIQRTEQGDSAMYLCASSLVIGLAGVSDTQYFGPGTRLTVL.

The chain joins TRBV19 to TRBJ1-1; D is possibly TRBD1 (5 bases). The germline CDR1 and CDR2 sequences are LNHDA and SQIVND (reference sequence). The germline V and J ends were trimmed by 2 bases and 11 bases, with 18 bases remaining between them. CDR3 size: 14 residues. The CDR3 loop is CASSINMDTPVAFF. CDR3 coding DNA: TGTGCCAGTAGTATAAACATGGACACACCAGTGGCTTTCTTT.

V and J are TRBV30 and TRBJ2-2; no definite D call. Trimming stripped 2 bases from V and 6 bases from J, with 7 bases between. The CDR3 sequence is 12 residues long. The germline gives CDR1 GTSNPN, CDR2 SVGIG (reference sequence). The CDR3 sequence is CAWSPRPGELFF. CDR3 DNA sequence: TGTGCCTGGAGTCCGAGGCCCGGGGAGCTGTTTTTT.

The CDR3 DNA reads as TGTGCCAGCAGCACGAGGTACCCGAAAAAGCAGTTCTTC. This sequence encodes CASSTRYPKKQFF. The chain is built from TRBV7-6 and TRBJ2-1; D remains unclear. The CDR3 has 13 residues. Trimming took off 5 bases at V and 11 bases at J, with 16 bases between the two ends. CDR1 is SGHVS, CDR2 FNYEAQ, per germline.

The chain combines TRBV19 with TRBJ1-1; TRBD1 might be the D (6 bases). The germline V gene encodes CDR1 LNHDA and CDR2 SQIVND (reference sequence). The V gene lost 5 bases and the J gene lost 4 bases, with 17 bases spanning the gap. The CDR3 is 15 amino acids. The CDR3 DNA reads as TGTGCCAGTAGTGGAAGGGACAAGGCCGGCACTGAAGCTTTCTTT. Its protein product is CASSGRDKAGTEAFF.

Notes on this clone: Other DNA variants within this sample encode the same CDR3. The chain has TRBV12-3 or TRBV12-4 and TRBJ1-2; D uncertain. Trimming left V 1 base short and J 4 bases short, with 4 bases between. This CDR3 contains 12 residues. CDR3: CASSLGAYGYTF. The CDR3 DNA sequence: TGTGCCAGCAGTTTAGGGGCCTATGGCTACACCTTC.

J is TRBJ2-7 and V is TRBV10-3; 8 nucleotides align to TRBD2. The ends lost 10 bases at V and 3 bases at J; junction bases unmatched: 5. The CDR3 is 12 amino acids. CDR1 is ENHRY, CDR2 SYGVKD, per germline. CDR3 in DNA: TGTGCCAGTCGGACTAGCAACTACGAGCAGTACTTC. As protein: CASRTSNYEQYF.

The V gene is TRBV9, the J gene TRBJ2-7, with D tentatively TRBD2 (5 bases). The CDR3 length is 15 residues. Deletions cut 0 bases from V and 0 bases from J, with 10 bases between. Germline loops: CDR1 SGDLS, CDR2 YYNGEE. In DNA form, the CDR3 reads TGTGCCAGCAGCGTAGGTTCTAGCCCCTCCTACGAGCAGTACTTC. Residues: CASSVGSSPSYEQYF.